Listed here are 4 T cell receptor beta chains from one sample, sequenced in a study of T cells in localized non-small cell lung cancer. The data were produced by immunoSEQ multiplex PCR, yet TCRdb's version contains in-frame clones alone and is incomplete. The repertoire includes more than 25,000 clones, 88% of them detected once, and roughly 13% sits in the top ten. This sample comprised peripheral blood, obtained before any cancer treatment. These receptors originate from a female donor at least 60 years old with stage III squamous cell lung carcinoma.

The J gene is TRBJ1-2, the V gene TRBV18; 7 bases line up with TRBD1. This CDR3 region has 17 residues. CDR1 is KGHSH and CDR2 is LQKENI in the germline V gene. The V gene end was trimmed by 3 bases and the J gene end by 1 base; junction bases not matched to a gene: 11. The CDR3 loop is CASSPAGTEAFNYGYTF. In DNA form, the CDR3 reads TGTGCCAGCTCACCCGCCGGGACAGAAGCCTTTAACTATGGCTACACCTTC. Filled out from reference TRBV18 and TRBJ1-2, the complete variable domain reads NAGVMQNPRHLVRRRGQEARLRCSPMKGHSHVYWYRQLPEEGLKFMVYLQKENIIDESGMPKERFSAEFPKEGPSILRIQQVVRGDSAAYFCASSPAGTEAFNYGYTFGSGTRLTVV.

CDR3 nucleotides: TGTGCCAGCAGCCGGGACAGTATTACCAATGAGCAGTTCTTC. It is translated as CASSRDSITNEQFF. The chain links TRBV4-2 to TRBJ2-1; 7 bases fit TRBD1. Trimming at V came to 4 bases and at J to 6 bases, leaving 6 bases not matched to a gene. Germline assignment: CDR1 LGHNA and CDR2 YNFKEQ. The CDR3 runs 14 residues.

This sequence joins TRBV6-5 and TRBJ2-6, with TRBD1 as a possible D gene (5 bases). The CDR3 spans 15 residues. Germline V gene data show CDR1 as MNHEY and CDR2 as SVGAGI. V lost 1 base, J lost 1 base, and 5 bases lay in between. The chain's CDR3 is CASSYYRSGANVLTF. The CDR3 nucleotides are TGTGCCAGCAGTTACTACAGGTCTGGGGCCAACGTCCTGACTTTC.

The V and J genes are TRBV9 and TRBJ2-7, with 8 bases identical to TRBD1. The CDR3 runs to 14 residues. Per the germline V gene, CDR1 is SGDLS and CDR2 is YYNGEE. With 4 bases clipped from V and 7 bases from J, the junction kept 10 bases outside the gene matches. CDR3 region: CASSTGTGRGEQYF. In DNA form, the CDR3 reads TGTGCCAGCAGCACCGGGACAGGCCGTGGGGAGCAGTACTTC.